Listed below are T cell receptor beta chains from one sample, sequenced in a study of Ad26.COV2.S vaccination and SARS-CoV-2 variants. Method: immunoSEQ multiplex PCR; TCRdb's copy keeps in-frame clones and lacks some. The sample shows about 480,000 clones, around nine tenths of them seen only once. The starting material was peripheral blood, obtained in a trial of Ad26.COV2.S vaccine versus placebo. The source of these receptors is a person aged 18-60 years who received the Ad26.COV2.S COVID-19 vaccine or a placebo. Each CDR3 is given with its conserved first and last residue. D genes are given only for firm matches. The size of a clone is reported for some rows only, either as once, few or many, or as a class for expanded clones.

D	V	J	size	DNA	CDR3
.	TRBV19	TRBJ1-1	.	TGTGCCAGTAGCAGTTTCCGCGAGGGTGAAGCTTTCTTT	CASSSFREGEAFF
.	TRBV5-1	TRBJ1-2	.	TGCGCCAGCAGCGAGACAGGAGTCTATGGCTACACCTTC	CASSETGVYGYTF
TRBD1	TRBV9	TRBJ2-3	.	TGTGCCAGCAGCGTGGGGACAGACAGGGCCCAAGATACGCAGTATTTT	CASSVGTDRAQDTQYF
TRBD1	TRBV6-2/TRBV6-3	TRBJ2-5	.	TGTGCCAGCAGTTACGCCAATCTAGGGGGCCGGGAGACCCAGTACTTC	CASSYANLGGRETQYF
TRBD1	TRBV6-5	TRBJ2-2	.	TGTGCCAGCAGTTCGACAGGGAGTAACACCGGGGAGCTGTTTTTT	CASSSTGSNTGELFF
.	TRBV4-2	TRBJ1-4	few	TGTGCCAGCAGCCGCCGGCTGGACCCCCGCGATGAAAAACTGTTTTTT	CASSRRLDPRDEKLFF
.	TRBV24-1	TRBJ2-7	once	TGTGCCACCAGTGATTCCAGCGGGTTCTCCTACGAGCAGTACTTC	CATSDSSGFSYEQYF
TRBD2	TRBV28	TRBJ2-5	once	TGTGCCAGCAGTTACCTAGCGGGAGGGGTCGGGACCCAGTACTTC	CASSYLAGGVGTQYF
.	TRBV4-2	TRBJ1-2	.	TGTGCCAGCAGCCGGCCCTTGGGGTTGGTCTACACCTTC	CASSRPLGLVYTF
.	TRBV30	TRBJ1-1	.	TGTGCCTGGAGTCGTGCGGAGACTGAAGCTTTCTTT	CAWSRAETEAFF
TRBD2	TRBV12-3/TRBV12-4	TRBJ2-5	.	TGTGCCAGCAGTTTTCACGGGGCGGGAGCCCAGTACTTC	CASSFHGAGAQYF
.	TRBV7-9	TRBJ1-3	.	TGTGCCAGCAGCTTGGTCCGCAGCTCTGGAAACACCATATATTTT	CASSLVRSSGNTIYF
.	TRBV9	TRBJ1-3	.	TGTGCCAGCAGCGAGCATGGTTCTGGAAACACCATATATTTT	CASSEHGSGNTIYF
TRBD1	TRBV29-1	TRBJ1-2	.	TGCAGCGTTTATTTACCAGGGGGTGGGCCCCTCAACTATGGCTACACCTTC	CSVYLPGGGPLNYGYTF
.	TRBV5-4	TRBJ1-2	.	TGTGCCAGCAGATGGACCCCGGCAAACTATGGCTACACCTTC	CASRWTPANYGYTF
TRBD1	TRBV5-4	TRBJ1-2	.	TGTGCCAGCAGCTTCCAGGGGGCGAGCGGCTACACCTTC	CASSFQGASGYTF
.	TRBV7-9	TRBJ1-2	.	TGTGCCAGCAGCTTAGAGGGTACGGGTGGCTACACCTTC	CASSLEGTGGYTF
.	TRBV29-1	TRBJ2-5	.	TGCAGCGTTGGTCACGTGTTAGGGGGGGAGACCCAGTACTTC	CSVGHVLGGETQYF
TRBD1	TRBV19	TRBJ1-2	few	TGTGCCAGTAGCCAGGGACAGGGGAAGGGCTACACCTTC	CASSQGQGKGYTF
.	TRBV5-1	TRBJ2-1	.	TGCGCCAGCAGCCTGGCGGGGGCCGAGAATGAGCAGTTCTTC	CASSLAGAENEQFF
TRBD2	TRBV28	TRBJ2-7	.	TGTGCCAGCAGTTTTTTTAGTAGCGGGAGGGGCTACGAGCAGTACTTC	CASSFFSSGRGYEQYF
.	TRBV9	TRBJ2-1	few	TGTGCCAGCAGCGTAGTGGGGGACGAGCAGTTCTTC	CASSVVGDEQFF
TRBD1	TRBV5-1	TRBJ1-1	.	TGCGCCAGCAGCAAGGGACAGGGGAACACTGAAGCTTTCTTT	CASSKGQGNTEAFF
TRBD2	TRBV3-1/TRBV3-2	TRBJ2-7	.	TGTGCCAGCAGCCCTACCCTTGTAGCGGGAGTCTCCGAGCAGTACTTC	CASSPTLVAGVSEQYF
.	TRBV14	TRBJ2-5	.	TGTGCCAGCAGCTCCGCTCGGGGGACCCAGTACTTC	CASSSARGTQYF
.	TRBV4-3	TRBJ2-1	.	TGCGCCAGCAGCCAAGTTTCCGGAAATGAGCAGTTCTTC	CASSQVSGNEQFF
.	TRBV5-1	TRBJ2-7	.	TGCGCCAGCAGTAGTTTTAGCTCCTACGAGCAGTACTTC	CASSSFSSYEQYF
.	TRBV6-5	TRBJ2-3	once	TGTGCCAGCAGTTTATCAGGGAAGGCAGATACGCAGTATTTT	CASSLSGKADTQYF
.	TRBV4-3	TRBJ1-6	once	TGCGCCAGCAGCCAAACCCAGGGGTATTCTTCACCCCTCCACTTT	CASSQTQGYSSPLHF
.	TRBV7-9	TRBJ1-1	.	TGTGCCAGCAGCGCTCGACAGGCCCATGAAGCTTTCTTT	CASSARQAHEAFF
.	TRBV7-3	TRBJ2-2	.	TGTGCCAGCAGCTTCCCTCCTCACGGGGAGCTGTTTTTT	CASSFPPHGELFF
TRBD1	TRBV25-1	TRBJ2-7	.	TGTGCCAGCCTACAAAAAAAGACAGGGTTCTACTACGAGCAGTACTTC	CASLQKKTGFYYEQYF
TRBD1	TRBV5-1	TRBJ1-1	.	TGCGCCAGCAGCTTGGGACGGGACAGGGGCACTGAAGCTTTCTTT	CASSLGRDRGTEAFF
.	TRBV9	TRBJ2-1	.	TGTGCCAGCAGCGTAGACCTCAGGGGCCTAGCGGACAATGAGCAGTTCTTC	CASSVDLRGLADNEQFF
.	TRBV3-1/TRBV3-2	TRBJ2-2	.	TGTGCCAGCAGCTTGGAGGGATGGGTCCGGGAGCTGTTTTTT	CASSLEGWVRELFF
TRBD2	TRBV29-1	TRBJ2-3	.	TGCAGCGCCCAGAGGTCTAGCGGGAGCACAGATACGCAGTATTTT	CSAQRSSGSTDTQYF
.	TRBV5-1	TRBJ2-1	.	TGCGCCAGTGCCAGGGGGGTAAGGGGCAATGAGCAGTTCTTC	CASARGVRGNEQFF
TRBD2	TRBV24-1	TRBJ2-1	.	TGTGCCACCTCCCCACCCAGCGGGAGCTACTACAATGAGCAGTTCTTC	CATSPPSGSYYNEQFF
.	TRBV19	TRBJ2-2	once	TGTGCCAGTAAGGACCGGGATATAACCGGGGAGCTGTTTTTT	CASKDRDITGELFF
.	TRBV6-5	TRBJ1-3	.	TGTGCCAGCGGGGCAGGGCGGGGAAACACCATATATTTT	CASGAGRGNTIYF